This T cell receptor (beta chain) was identified in a study of shared clonotypes between healthy human individuals. This clone was seen many times. The CDR3 has 16 amino acids. V lost 0 bases to trimming and J lost 7 bases, with 16 bases between them. The germline gives CDR1 LGHNA, CDR2 YSLEER. Each cell subset's genomic DNA was divided evenly among several immunoSEQ plates. Repertoires were generated with immunoSEQ multiplex PCR, while TCRdb's copy carries only in-frame clones and drops some. The sample consists of 450,000 to 600,000 clones, around 79% of them appearing once. The sequencing input was PBMCs. This TCR derives from a woman in her 40s in good health. Some clones in this sample may be carry-over from other donors' samples. The rearrangement uses TRBV4-3 and TRBJ2-1; D is perhaps TRBD2 (6 bases). The CDR3 nucleotides read TGCGCCAGCAGCCAAGATCCGGGACTTCAGATTAATGAGCAGTTCTTC. It translates to CASSQDPGLQINEQFF.